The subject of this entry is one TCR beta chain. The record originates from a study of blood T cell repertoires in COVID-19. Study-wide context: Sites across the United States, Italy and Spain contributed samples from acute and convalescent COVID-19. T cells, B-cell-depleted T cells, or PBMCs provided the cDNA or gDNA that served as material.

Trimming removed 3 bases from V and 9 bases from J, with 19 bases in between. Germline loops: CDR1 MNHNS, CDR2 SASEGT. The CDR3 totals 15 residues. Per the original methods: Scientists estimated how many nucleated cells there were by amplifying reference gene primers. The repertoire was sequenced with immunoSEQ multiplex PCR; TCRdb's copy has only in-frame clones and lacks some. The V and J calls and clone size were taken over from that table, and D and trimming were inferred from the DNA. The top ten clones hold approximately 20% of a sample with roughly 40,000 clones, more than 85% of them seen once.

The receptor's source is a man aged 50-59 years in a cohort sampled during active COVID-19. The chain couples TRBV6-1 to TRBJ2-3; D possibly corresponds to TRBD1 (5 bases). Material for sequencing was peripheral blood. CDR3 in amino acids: CASSERKKDSQTQYF. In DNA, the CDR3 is TGTGCCAGCAGTGAGCGGAAAAAAGACAGCCAAACGCAGTATTTT.